The TCR beta chain under discussion was sequenced for a study of blood T cell repertoires in COVID-19 (TCRdb year 2020). Regarding the study in general: Collaborator samples came from the United States, Italy and Spain and covered acute and convalescent phases of COVID-19. The material from the prospective study consisted of cDNA or gDNA derived from T cells, B-cell-depleted T cells, or PBMCs. The dataset comprised deeply sampled blood TCRbeta repertoires from subjects exposed to, actively infected with, or recovered from COVID-19. The repertoires were made available in a free public database intended to serve as a resource for research on the immune response to SARS-CoV-2. The samples were drawn from two sources: the first 160 participants of the ongoing ImmuneRACE study, and some 1,300 subjects contributed by 6 global collaborators. The sample metadata nearly always contained a de-identified subject ID, COVID-19 status, age in years and sex. Where available, HLA class I and class II types were taken from metadata supplied by the sample provider and were not determined by assay-based typing. Beyond this particular receptor, the publication reports: The amount of clinical and demographic metadata varied by source and participant and was provided uncurated.

In Seattle, one collaborating source enrolled patients while the infection was active and tracked those patients longitudinally over the course of disease. The collaborating institutions used their own protocols to collect whole blood in K2EDTA tubes. For TCRbeta analysis, collaborators shipped samples in one of three forms: frozen whole blood, isolated PBMCs, or DNA extracted from either of those sample types. The immunoSEQ Assay, a bias-controlled multiplex PCR, was used to amplify TCRbeta CDR3 regions from genomic DNA. Per the original workflow: The number of nucleated cells in each sample was estimated by amplification of reference gene primers within the assay. To quantify the absolute abundance of each unique TCRbeta CDR3 rearrangement, sequence reads were collapsed and filtered. Productive Simpson clonality was computed per sample as the square root of Simpson's diversity index over productive rearrangements. TCRdb's version of the immuneACCESS table is confined to in-frame rearrangements and falls short of the full clone set. An unresolved V gene accounts for under half of the shortfall where checked; the remainder is of unknown origin. Clone size and the V and J calls come from that table; the DNA yielded D and trimming. The sample profile shows 270,000 or so clones; roughly 89% of them were found once. The top ten hold over 8.5% of the sample.

Taken from cysteine to phenylalanine, the CDR3 has 14 residues. The sequence is cut down to CDR3 DNA, 42 bases in frame from base 1. Ends trimmed: V by 2 bases, J by 3 bases; bases unmatched to a gene: 4. The germline V gene (reference sequence) yields GTSNPN for CDR1 and SVGIG for CDR2. Worth noting for this clone: Its cognate antigen has yet to be identified. One base away there is no much larger clone; base qualities are not given.

The sequencing input was peripheral blood. This chain is built from TRBV30 and TRBJ1-5, with 7 bases matching TRBD1. The sequence derives from a woman aged 30 to 39 with COVID-19, enrolled during active disease. CDR3 sequence: CAWSRTGFNQPQHF. The DNA sequence reads TGTGCCTGGAGTCGGACAGGCTTCAATCAGCCCCAGCATTTT.